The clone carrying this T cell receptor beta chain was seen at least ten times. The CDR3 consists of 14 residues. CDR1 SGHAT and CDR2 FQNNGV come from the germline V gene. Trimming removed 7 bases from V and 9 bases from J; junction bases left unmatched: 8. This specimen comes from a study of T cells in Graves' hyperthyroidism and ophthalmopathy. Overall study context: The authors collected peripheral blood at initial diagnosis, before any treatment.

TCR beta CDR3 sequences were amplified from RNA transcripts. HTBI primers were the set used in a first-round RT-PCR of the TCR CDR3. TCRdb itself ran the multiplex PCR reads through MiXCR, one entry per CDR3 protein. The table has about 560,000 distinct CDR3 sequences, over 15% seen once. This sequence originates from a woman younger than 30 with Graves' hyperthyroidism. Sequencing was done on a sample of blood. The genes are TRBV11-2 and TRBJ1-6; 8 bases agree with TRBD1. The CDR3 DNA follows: TGTGCCAGCACCCCGGGACAGGCGTTTTCACCCCTCCACTTT. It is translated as CASTPGQAFSPLHF. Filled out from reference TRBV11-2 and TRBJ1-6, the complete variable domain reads EAGVAQSPRYKIIEKRQSVAFWCNPISGHATLYWYQQILGQGPKLLIQFQNNGVVDDSQLPKDRFSAERLKGVDSTLKIQPAKLEDSAVYLCASTPGQAFSPLHFGNGTRLTVT.